These 2 T cell receptor beta chains came from one sample sequenced in a study of vaccination and CD4 T cells after COVID-19. Antigens of these TCRs are unknown. As to treatment: approximately nine-day PBMC culture with coronavirus spike peptide pools or control peptides (ViraFEST assay). Unexposed donor CD4+ T cells predated the COVID-19 pandemic, collected 2011-2018. The Oncomine TCR Beta short-read assay sequenced DNA from cultured CD4+ T cells. TCRdb independently ran MiXCR on the PCR reads; one entry per CDR3 protein. The sample yields 6,000 to 7,500 distinct CDR3 sequences, about 38% seen once. The specimen was CD4+ T cells from blood, cultured in vitro. These receptors all come from a human donor in good health.

The chain couples TRBV5-4 to TRBJ1-2; the match to TRBD1 covers 9 bases. The V gene's germline CDR1 is SGHNT and CDR2 YYREEE (reference sequence). V lost 0 bases, J lost 6 bases, and 6 bases stayed unmatched. CDR3 length equals 15 residues. The CDR3 here is CASSLGDRVRNGYTF. The DNA for the CDR3 is TGTGCCAGCAGCTTGGGGGACAGGGTGAGGAATGGCTACACCTTC.

This chain links TRBV11-3 with TRBJ1-2, with a possible D match to TRBD1 (5 bases). CDR1 is SGHNT, CDR2 YENEEA, per germline. The CDR3 spans 12 residues. V was cut by 6 bases and J by 2 bases, with 7 bases left in between. This CDR3 is CASRDSNYGYTF. CDR3 bases: TGTGCCAGCAGAGACAGCAACTATGGCTACACCTTC.